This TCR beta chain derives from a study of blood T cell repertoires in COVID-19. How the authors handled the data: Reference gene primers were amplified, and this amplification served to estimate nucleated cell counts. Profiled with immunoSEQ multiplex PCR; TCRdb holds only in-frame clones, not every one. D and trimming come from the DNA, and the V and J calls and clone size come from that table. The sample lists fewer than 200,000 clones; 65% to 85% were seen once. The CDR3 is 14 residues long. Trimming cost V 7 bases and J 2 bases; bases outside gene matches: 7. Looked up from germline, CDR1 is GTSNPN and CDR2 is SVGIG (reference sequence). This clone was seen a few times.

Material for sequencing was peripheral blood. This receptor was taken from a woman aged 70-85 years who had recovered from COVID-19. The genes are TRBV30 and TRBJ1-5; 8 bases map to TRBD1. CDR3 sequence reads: CASTTGDGNQPQHF. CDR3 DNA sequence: TGTGCCTCCACGACAGGGGACGGCAATCAGCCCCAGCATTTT.